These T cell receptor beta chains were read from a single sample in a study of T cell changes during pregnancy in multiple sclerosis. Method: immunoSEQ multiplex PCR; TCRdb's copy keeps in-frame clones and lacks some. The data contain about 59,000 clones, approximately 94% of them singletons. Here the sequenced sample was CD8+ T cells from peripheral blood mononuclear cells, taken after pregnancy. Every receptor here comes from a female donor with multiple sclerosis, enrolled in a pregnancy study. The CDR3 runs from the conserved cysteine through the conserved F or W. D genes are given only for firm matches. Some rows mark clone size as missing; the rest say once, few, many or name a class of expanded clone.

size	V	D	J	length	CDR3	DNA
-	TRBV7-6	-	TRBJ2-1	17	CASSSGAVRAPRDEQFF	TGTGCCAGCAGCTCAGGGGCTGTGCGGGCTCCAAGGGATGAGCAGTTCTTC
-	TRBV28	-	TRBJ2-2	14	CASSVNYGSGELFF	TGTGCCAGCAGTGTAAACTACGGGTCCGGGGAGCTGTTTTTT
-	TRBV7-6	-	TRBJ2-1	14	CASSPQLLDNEQFF	TGTGCCAGCAGCCCGCAACTACTGGACAATGAGCAGTTCTTC
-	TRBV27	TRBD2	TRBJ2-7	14	CASSIAGIAYEQYF	TGTGCCAGCAGTATAGCGGGTATTGCCTACGAGCAGTACTTC
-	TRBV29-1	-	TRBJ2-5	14	CSSFGGEWPETQYF	TGCAGCTCCTTCGGCGGAGAGTGGCCCGAGACCCAGTACTTC
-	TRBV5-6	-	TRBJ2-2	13	CASSLGGSGELFF	TGTGCCAGCAGCTTGGGAGGGTCCGGGGAGCTGTTTTTT
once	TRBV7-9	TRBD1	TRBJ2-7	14	CASSSTGTAYEQYF	TGTGCCAGCAGCTCGACCGGGACAGCCTACGAGCAGTACTTC
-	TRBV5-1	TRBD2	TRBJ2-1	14	CASSFTGLANEQFF	TGCGCCAGCAGCTTTACGGGACTAGCGAATGAGCAGTTCTTC
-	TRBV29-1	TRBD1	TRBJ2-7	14	CSVEDLTGAYEQYF	TGCAGCGTTGAAGATCTAACAGGGGCCTACGAGCAGTACTTC
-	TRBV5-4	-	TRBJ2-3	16	CASSYGAGRDGGTQYF	TGTGCCAGCAGCTATGGAGCGGGTAGGGACGGTGGTACGCAGTATTTT
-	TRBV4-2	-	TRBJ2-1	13	CASSQAYSNEQFF	TGTGCCAGCAGCCAAGCTTATAGTAATGAGCAGTTCTTC
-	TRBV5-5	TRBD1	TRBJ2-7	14	CASSWPGGVDEQYF	TGTGCCAGCAGCTGGCCAGGGGGCGTCGACGAGCAGTACTTC
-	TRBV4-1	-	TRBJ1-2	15	CASSQSSGGGMGYTF	TGCGCCAGCAGCCAATCCTCGGGGGGGGGAATGGGCTACACCTTC